This T cell receptor beta chain was documented in a study of blood T cell repertoires in COVID-19. As for the study in general: Spain, Italy and the United States supplied samples that represented acute and convalescent COVID-19. The analysed material was cDNA or gDNA that came from T cells, B-cell-depleted T cells, or PBMCs.

The CDR3 sequence is 15 residues long. The V gene end was trimmed by 4 bases and the J gene end by 8 bases; junction bases not matched to a gene: 10. Germline CDR1 is MNHEY and CDR2 is SVGAGI. Per the original data handling: Amplification of reference gene primers was used by the study to estimate nucleated cell counts. Profiled with immunoSEQ multiplex PCR; TCRdb holds only in-frame clones, not every one. The V and J calls and clone size were taken over from that table, and D and trimming were inferred from the DNA. Here the sample spans some 200,000 clones, roughly 85% being singletons. The clonotype comes from an older woman with acute or convalescent COVID-19. The J gene is TRBJ2-1, the V gene TRBV6-5; 8 nucleotides align to TRBD2. Sequences were obtained from peripheral blood. Here the CDR3 reads CASSFPAGRADEQFF. CDR3 nucleotide sequence: TGTGCCAGCAGTTTCCCTGCCGGGAGGGCTGATGAGCAGTTCTTC.